The clone carrying this T cell receptor (beta chain) was picked up many times. Its antigen is still unknown. Naive CD8 T cells were picked out by sorting for CD8+CD4-CCR7+CD45RA+. The CDR3 is 16 residues long. Trimming stripped 2 bases from V and 8 bases from J, with 21 bases between. CDR1 is LGHNT, CDR2 FRNRAP, per germline. This sample is part of a study of molecular identifiers for immune sequencing clone quantification. In TCRdb, the PCR reads were re-called with MiXCR into one record per CDR3 protein. Among more than 450,000 distinct CDR3 sequences listed, 20% to 25% were seen once. General observations from the study: Jurkat TCR RNA spiked in from one cell could reportedly be detected among one million naive cells.

The clonotype was recovered from a human donor in good health. Some libraries in this study had Jurkat cell RNA spiked in. Sequenced: naive CD8+ T cells from blood, with Jurkat cell RNA spiked in. Subset defined: FACS-sorted CD8+CD4-CCR7+CD45RA+ naive T cells. The chain has TRBV12-5 and TRBJ1-2; D gene ambiguous. The DNA of the CDR3 is TGTGCTAGTGGTTTGCCCCCCCCGGACTGGCCATGGGGCTACACCTTC. Its translation is CASGLPPPDWPWGYTF.